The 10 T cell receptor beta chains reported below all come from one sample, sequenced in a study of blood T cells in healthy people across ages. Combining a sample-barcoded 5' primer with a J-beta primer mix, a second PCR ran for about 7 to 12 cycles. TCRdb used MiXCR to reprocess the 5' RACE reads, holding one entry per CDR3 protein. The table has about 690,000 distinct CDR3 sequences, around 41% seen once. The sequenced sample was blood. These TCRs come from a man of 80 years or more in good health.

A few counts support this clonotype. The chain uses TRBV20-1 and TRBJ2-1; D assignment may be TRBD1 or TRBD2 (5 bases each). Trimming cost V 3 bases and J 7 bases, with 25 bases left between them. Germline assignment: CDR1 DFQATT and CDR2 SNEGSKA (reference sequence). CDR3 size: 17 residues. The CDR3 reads CSASRGDLAITTNEQFF. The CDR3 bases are TGCAGTGCTAGTAGGGGAGACTTAGCGATAACAACGAATGAGCAGTTCTTC.

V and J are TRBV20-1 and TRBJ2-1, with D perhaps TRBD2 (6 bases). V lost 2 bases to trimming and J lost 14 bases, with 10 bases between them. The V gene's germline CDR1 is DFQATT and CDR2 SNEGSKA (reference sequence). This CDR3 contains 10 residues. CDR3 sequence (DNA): TGCAGTGCTAGAAGGGGCGGGGAGTTCTTC. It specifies CSARRGGEFF.

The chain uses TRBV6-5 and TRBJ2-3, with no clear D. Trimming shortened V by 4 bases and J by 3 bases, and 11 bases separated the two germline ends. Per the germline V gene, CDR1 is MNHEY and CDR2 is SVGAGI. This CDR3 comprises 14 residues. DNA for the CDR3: TGTGCCAGCAGTTTGTCAAAAGCGACAGATACGCAGTATTTT. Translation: CASSLSKATDTQYF.

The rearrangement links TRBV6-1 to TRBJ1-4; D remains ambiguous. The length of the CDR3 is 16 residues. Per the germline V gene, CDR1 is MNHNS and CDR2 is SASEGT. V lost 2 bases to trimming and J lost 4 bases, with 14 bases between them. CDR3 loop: CASSEYTVRHNEKLFF. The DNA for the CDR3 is TGTGCCAGCAGTGAATACACCGTCCGCCATAATGAAAAACTGTTTTTT.

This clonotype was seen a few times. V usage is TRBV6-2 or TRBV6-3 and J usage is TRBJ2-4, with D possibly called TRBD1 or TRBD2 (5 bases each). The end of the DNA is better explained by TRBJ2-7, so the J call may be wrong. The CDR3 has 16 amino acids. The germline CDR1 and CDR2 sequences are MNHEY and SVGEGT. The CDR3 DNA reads TGTGCCAGCAGTTACGAGGGACCCAACGTCTTCTACGAGCAGTACTTC. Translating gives CASSYEGPNVFYEQYF.

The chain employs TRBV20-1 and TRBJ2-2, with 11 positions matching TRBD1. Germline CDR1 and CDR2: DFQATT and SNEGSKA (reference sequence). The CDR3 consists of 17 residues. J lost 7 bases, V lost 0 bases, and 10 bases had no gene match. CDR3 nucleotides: TGCAGTGCTAGAGATGCCCGGGACAGGGGGTCTTACGGGGAGCTGTTTTTT. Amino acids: CSARDARDRGSYGELFF.

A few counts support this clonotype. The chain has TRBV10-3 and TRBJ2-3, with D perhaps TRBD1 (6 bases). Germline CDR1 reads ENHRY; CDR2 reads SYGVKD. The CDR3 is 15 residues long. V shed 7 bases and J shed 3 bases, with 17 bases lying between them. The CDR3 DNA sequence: TGTGCCATCAATGCTGGACAGTACTCTACAGATACGCAGTATTTT. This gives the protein CAINAGQYSTDTQYF.

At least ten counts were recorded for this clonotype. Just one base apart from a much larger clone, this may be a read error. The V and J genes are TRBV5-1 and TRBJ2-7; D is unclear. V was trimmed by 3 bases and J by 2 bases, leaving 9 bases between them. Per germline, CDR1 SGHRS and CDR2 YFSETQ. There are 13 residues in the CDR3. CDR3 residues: CASSWGTTYEQYF. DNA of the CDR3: TGCGCCAGCAGCTGGGGAACTACCTACGAGCAGTACTTC.

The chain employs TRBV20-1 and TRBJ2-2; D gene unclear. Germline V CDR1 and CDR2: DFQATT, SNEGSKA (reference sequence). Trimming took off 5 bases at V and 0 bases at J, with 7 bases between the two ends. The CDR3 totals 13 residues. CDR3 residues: CSAFSPNTGELFF. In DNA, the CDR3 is TGCAGTGCTTTTAGCCCGAACACCGGGGAGCTGTTTTTT.

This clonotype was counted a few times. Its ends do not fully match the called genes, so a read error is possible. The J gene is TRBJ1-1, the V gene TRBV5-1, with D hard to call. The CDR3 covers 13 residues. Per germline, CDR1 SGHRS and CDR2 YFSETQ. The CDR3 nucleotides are TGCGCCAGCAGGTTGGGGTTCGGCACTGAAGCTTTCTTT. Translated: CASRLGFGTEAFF. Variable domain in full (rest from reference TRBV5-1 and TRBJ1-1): KAGVTQTPRYLIKTRGQQVTLSCSPISGHRSVSWYQQTPGQGLQFLFEYFSETQRNKGNFPGRFSGRQFSNSRSEMNVSTLELGDSALYLCASRLGFGTEAFFGQGTRLTVV.